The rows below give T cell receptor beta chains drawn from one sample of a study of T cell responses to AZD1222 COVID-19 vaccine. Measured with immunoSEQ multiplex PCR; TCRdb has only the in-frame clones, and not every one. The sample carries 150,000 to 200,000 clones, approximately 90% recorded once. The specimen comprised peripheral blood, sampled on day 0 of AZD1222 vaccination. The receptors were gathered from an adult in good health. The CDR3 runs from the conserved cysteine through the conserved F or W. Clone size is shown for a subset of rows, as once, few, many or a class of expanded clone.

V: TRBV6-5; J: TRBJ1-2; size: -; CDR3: CASQVAGLYYGYTF
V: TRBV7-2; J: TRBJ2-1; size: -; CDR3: CASSPSGLTRHEQFF
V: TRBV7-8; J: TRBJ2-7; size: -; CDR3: CASRGAGYEQYF
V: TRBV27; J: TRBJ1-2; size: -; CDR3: CATRAPDGYTF
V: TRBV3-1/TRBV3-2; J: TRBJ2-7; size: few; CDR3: CASSQVGASGAFYEQYF
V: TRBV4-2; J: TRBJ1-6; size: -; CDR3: CASSQEVLGNSPLHF
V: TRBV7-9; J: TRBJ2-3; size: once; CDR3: CASSPNTDTQYF
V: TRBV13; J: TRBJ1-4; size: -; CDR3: CASSLRIGDPTGETTNEKLFF
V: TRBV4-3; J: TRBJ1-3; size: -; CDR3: CASSQDAGNTIYF
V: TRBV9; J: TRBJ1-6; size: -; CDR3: CASNEGGAALNNSPLHF
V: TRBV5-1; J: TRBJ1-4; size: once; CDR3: CASSRDSSNEKLFF
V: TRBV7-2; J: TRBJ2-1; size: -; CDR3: CASSPLPLSGLSSYNEQFF
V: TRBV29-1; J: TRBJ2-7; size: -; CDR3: CSVAKASYEQYF
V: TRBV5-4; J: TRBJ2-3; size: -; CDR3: CASSSRTSPGTDTQYF
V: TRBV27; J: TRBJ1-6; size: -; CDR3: CASSPTGTGNSPLHF
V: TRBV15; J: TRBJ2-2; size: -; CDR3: CATSRAGSAGELFF
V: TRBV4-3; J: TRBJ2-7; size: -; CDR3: CASSQATGEPYEQYF
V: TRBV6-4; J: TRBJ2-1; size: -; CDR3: CASSDGGSEHNEQFF
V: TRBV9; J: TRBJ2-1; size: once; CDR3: CASSVRTGGSDEQFF
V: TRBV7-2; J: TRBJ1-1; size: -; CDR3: CASSPVGGNTEAFF
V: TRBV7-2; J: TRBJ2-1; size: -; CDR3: CASSLVPGTALNNEQFF
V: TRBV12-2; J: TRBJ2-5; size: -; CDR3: CASRGYQETQYF
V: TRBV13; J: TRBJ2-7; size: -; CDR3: CASSLEGPRQGGDTYEQYF
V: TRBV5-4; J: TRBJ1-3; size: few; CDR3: CASSLGGQGSGNTIYF
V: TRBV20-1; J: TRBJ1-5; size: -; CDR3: CSARGNQPQHF
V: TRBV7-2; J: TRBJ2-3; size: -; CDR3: CASSLGTIGLTQYF
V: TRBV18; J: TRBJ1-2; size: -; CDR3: CASSPRDRANYGYTF
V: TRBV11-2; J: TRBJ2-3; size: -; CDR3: CASSLEPSHTQYF
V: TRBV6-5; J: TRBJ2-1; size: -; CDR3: CASRAGQYNEQFF
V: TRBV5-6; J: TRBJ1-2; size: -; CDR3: CASSLKGYGYTF
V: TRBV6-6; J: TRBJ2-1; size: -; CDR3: CASYLRLADYNEQFF
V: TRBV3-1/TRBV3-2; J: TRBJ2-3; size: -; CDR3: CASRLSGGGDTQYF
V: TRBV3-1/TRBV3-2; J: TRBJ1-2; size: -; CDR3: CASSQVGGYTF
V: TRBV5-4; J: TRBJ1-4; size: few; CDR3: CASSLEPAATNEKLFF
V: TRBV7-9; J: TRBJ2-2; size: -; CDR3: CASSPHRPSRTGELFF
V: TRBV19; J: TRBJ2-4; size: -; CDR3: CASKELAKNIQYF
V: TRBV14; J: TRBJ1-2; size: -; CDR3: CASSQETGRHGGYTF
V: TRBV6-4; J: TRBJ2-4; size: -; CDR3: CASSDPALPRGSKNIQYF
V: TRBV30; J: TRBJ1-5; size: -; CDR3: CAWGGRDDLGNQPQHF
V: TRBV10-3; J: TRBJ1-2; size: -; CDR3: CAISGLAIYGYTF
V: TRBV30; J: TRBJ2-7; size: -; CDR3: CAWSGSLTYEQYF
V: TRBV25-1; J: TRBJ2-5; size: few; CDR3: CASTPTGTETQYF
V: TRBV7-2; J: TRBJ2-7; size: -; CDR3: CASSLGQGNHEQYF
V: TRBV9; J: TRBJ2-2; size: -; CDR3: CASSVQGAHPGELFF